This T cell receptor beta chain derives from a study of cytomegalovirus exposure and HLA in healthy donors. The primer mix had 60 Vbeta and 13 Jbeta primers. The assay was immunoSEQ multiplex PCR, and TCRdb's table has in-frame clones only and misses some. The sample has about 160,000 clones, roughly 70% seen once; the top ten hold 7% to 7.5%. On this clone itself: Antigen: not known.

The CDR3 runs 18 residues. V gave up 5 bases and J gave up 8 bases, with 25 bases separating them. Germline assignment: CDR1 LNHDA and CDR2 SQIVND (reference sequence). Study findings and constraints: In an earlier analysis, most TCR beta V segments were productive about 87% or about 30% of the time.

Sample: PBMCs. The clonotype was recovered from a man between 40 and 49 years old in good health and CMV-seropositive. The chain recombines TRBV19 with TRBJ1-6; D uncertain. In DNA form, the CDR3 reads TGTGCCAGTAGTCCCCCCCATAGGTGGCAGCGATCGGATTCACCCCTCCACTTT. Residues: CASSPPHRWQRSDSPLHF.